What follows are 22 T cell receptor beta chains derived from one specimen sequenced in a study of regulatory T cells in long-lasting Graves disease. Arm-PCR of CDR3 regions and iRepertoire HTBI primers were the basis on which TCR beta libraries were built. TCRdb fed the multiplex PCR reads into MiXCR, producing one record per CDR3 protein. The sample has hundreds of thousands of distinct CDR3 sequences; roughly 15% are singletons. Noted time point: newly diagnosed GD, antithyroid drugs for less than 3 months. PBMCs were the source of the RNA used for TCR sequencing. These data were also filed under a second study, of T cells in Graves' hyperthyroidism and ophthalmopathy.

The sample was peripheral blood mononuclear cells (PBMCs), taken at new diagnosis, from a patient treated with antithyroid drugs. All receptors derive from a woman in her twenties or thirties with Graves disease.

This sequence joins TRBV14 and TRBJ2-3; the D is unclear. Trimming removed 0 bases from V and 5 bases from J, with 6 bases in between. The CDR3 contains 13 residues. Germline V gene data show CDR1 as SGHDN and CDR2 as FVKESK. CDR3 sequence: CASSQDIIDTQYF. As DNA, the CDR3 is TGTGCCAGCAGCCAAGATATTATAGATACGCAGTATTTT.

This clonotype was observed a handful of times. The chain is built from TRBV29-1 and TRBJ2-2; a weak D match, TRBD2 (6 bases). The CDR3 has 12 amino acids. Trimming removed 4 bases from V and 8 bases from J, with 11 bases in between. CDR1 SQVTM and CDR2 ANQGSEA come from the germline V gene. This chain's CDR3 is CSVVEGLGELFF. Here the CDR3 DNA reads TGCAGCGTTGTGGAGGGGTTGGGGGAGCTGTTTTTT.

This clonotype appeared a few times. This rearrangement joins TRBV7-6 to TRBJ2-7; 8 bases are a match to TRBD1. The CDR3 totals 16 residues. Germline CDR1 is SGHVS and CDR2 is FNYEAQ. The junction had 11 bases not matched to a gene; V was cut back by 0 bases and J by 7 bases. This CDR3 is CASSLAQGAMGGEQYF. For the CDR3, the DNA is TGTGCCAGCAGCTTAGCTCAGGGGGCGATGGGAGGAGAGCAGTACTTC.

This clonotype was seen only a few times. This sequence joins TRBV4-1 and TRBJ2-7; the D gene could be TRBD1 or TRBD2 (5 bases each). Germline CDR1 reads MGHRA; CDR2 reads YSYEKL. The V gene lost 1 base and the J gene lost 3 bases, with 10 bases spanning the gap. CDR3 length: 14 amino acids. CDR3 nucleotide sequence: TGCGCCAGCAGCCAAGGTGGGGGAAACTACGAGCAGTACTTC. Protein: CASSQGGGNYEQYF.

Comment on this clonotype: A junction boundary mismatches the germline segment, possibly from a read error. This sequence joins TRBV12-5 and TRBJ2-4, with D possibly being TRBD2 (6 bases). The CDR3 is made up of 15 amino acids. CDR1 LGHNT and CDR2 FRNRAP come from the germline V gene. The CDR3 nucleotides read TGTGCTAGTGGTTTGGTAGGACCGGGAGAAAACATTCGGTACTTC. Its protein is CASGLVGPGENIRYF.

This chain joins TRBV28 and TRBJ1-5; 7 bases fit TRBD1. The CDR3 is 17 amino acids. V was pared by 4 bases and J by 5 bases, with 14 bases of the junction left unmatched. The V gene's germline CDR1 is MDHEN and CDR2 SYDVKM. The CDR3 region is CASSSPGPGTDDQPQHF. CDR3 nucleotide sequence: TGTGCCAGCAGTTCTCCAGGACCCGGGACAGACGATCAGCCCCAGCATTTT. Variable domain in full (rest from reference TRBV28 and TRBJ1-5): DVKVTQSSRYLVKRTGEKVFLECVQDMDHENMFWYRQDPGLGLRLIYFSYDVKMKEKGDIPEGYSVSREKKERFSLILESASTNQTSMYLCASSSPGPGTDDQPQHFGDGTRLSIL.

This clonotype was seen a handful of times. Since a much larger clone is just one base distant, this may be a read error. The chain uses TRBV9 and TRBJ2-5; 8 nucleotides match TRBD1. Germline V CDR1 and CDR2: SGDLS, YYNGEE. The CDR3 runs to 13 residues. The ends lost 4 bases at V and 4 bases at J; junction bases unmatched: 3. CDR3 in amino acids: CASSYDRGETQYF. As DNA, the CDR3 is TGTGCCAGCAGCTACGACAGGGGAGAGACCCAGTACTTC. Filled out from reference TRBV9 and TRBJ2-5, the complete variable domain reads DSGVTQTPKHLITATGQRVTLRCSPRSGDLSVYWYQQSLDQGLQFLIQYYNGEERAKGNILERFSAQQFPDLHSELNLSSLELGDSALYFCASSYDRGETQYFGPGTRLLVL.

This clonotype has just a few counts. The chain uses TRBV19 and TRBJ1-5; 7 nucleotides align to TRBD1. Germline CDR1 reads LNHDA; CDR2 reads SQIVND (reference sequence). The CDR3 is 15 amino acids. Trimming cost V 3 bases and J 3 bases; bases outside gene matches: 5. This CDR3 reads CASSIKGADNQPQHF. The CDR3 DNA follows: TGTGCCAGTAGTATCAAGGGGGCCGACAATCAGCCCCAGCATTTT.

This clonotype appeared many times. The chain joins TRBV28 to TRBJ1-1, with a possible D match to TRBD1 (5 bases). The germline CDR1 and CDR2 sequences are MDHEN and SYDVKM. Between the trimmed V and J ends, which lost 7 bases and 7 bases, there was a span of 16 bases. The CDR3 extends over 13 amino acids. DNA for the CDR3: TGTGCCAGCATACCACGGACGGGACTTGAAGCTTTCTTT. Protein product: CASIPRTGLEAFF.

This clonotype was recorded a few times. The chain couples TRBV7-9 to TRBJ1-5, with D possibly being TRBD1 (5 bases). Germline V gene data show CDR1 as SEHNR and CDR2 as FQNEAQ (reference sequence). Trimming shortened V by 5 bases and J by 6 bases, and 14 bases separated the two germline ends. The CDR3 covers 14 residues. The CDR3 DNA reads TGTGCCAGCAGCGGTGTCCGGGGGTTTCAGCCCCAGCATTTT. Its translation is CASSGVRGFQPQHF. The whole variable domain, remainder taken from reference TRBV7-9 and TRBJ1-5, is DTGVSQNPRHKITKRGQNVTFRCDPISEHNRLYWYRQTLGQGPEFLTYFQNEAQLEKSRLLSDRFSAERPKGSFSTLEIQRTEQGDSAMYLCASSGVRGFQPQHFGDGTRLSIL.

This chain joins TRBV7-8 and TRBJ2-1; D is unresolved. CDR3 length: 17 amino acids. Trimming removed 2 bases at V and 0 bases at J, with 14 bases between. From germline, CDR1 is SGHVS and CDR2 FQNEAQ. In nucleotides, the CDR3 is TGTGCCAGCAGCTTACGCCAGGCCCCAAGCTCCTACAATGAGCAGTTCTTC. This encodes CASSLRQAPSSYNEQFF.

This clonotype occurred many times. The chain recombines TRBV18 with TRBJ2-3; TRBD1 agrees at 7 bases. The CDR3 extends over 15 amino acids. CDR1 KGHSH and CDR2 LQKENI come from the germline V gene. Trimming cost V 4 bases and J 1 base; bases outside gene matches: 5. CDR3 sequence reads: CASSLIGTGTDTQYF. The CDR3 nucleotides are TGTGCCAGCTCACTAATCGGGACAGGCACAGATACGCAGTATTTT.

This clonotype was seen repeatedly, ten times or more. The V gene is TRBV2, the J gene TRBJ1-1, with D possibly matching TRBD1 (5 bases). Germline V gene lookup returns CDR1 SNHLY and CDR2 FYNNEI. The V and J ends lost 6 bases and 1 base respectively, with 12 bases between them. CDR3 length equals 14 residues. DNA of the CDR3: TGTGCCAGCAGCACAGGAAGTTGGAACACTGAAGCTTTCTTT. Translated, it gives CASSTGSWNTEAFF.

In its sample, this clonotype was seen a few times. This rearrangement joins TRBV11-1 to TRBJ2-6; D gene uncertain. V was cut by 3 bases and J by 4 bases, with 13 bases left in between. The germline V gene encodes CDR1 SGHAT and CDR2 FQDESV (reference sequence). This CDR3 is built from 16 residues. The CDR3 here is CASSFIKGAGANVLTF. The CDR3 DNA reads TGTGCCAGCAGCTTCATAAAGGGTGCCGGGGCCAACGTCCTGACTTTC.

This clonotype was seen only a few times. This chain joins TRBV6-2 or TRBV6-3 and TRBJ2-1; D ambiguous. The length of the CDR3 is 13 residues. Trimming shortened V by 0 bases and J by 8 bases, and 8 bases separated the two germline ends. Germline V gene lookup returns CDR1 MNHEY and CDR2 SVGEGT. The CDR3 here is CASSYSIAYEQFF. The DNA of the CDR3 is TGTGCCAGCAGTTACTCGATAGCATATGAGCAGTTCTTC.

In regard to this clonotype: As the CDR3 is not closed by the conserved phenylalanine or tryptophan, this likely results from a read error. This rearrangement joins TRBV20-1 to TRBJ1-6; the match to TRBD1 covers 9 bases. The ends lost 3 bases at V and 8 bases at J; junction bases unmatched: 5. CDR1 DFQATT and CDR2 SNEGSKA come from the germline V gene (reference sequence). The CDR3 runs 14 residues. The CDR3 bases are TGCAGTGCTAGTAGTGGGACAGGGTATTCACCCCTCCACTAT. This encodes CSASSGTGYSPLHY.

This clonotype was counted ten times or more. The chain has TRBV19 and TRBJ1-1, with TRBD1 as a possible D gene (5 bases). Deletions cut 5 bases from V and 0 bases from J, with 19 bases between. Germline V CDR1 and CDR2: LNHDA, SQIVND (reference sequence). This CDR3 has 17 residues. CDR3 nucleotides: TGTGCCAGTAGTCGAGGGGCTCGGGGCCTAATGAACACTGAAGCTTTCTTT. Residues: CASSRGARGLMNTEAFF.

At least ten counts were recorded for this clonotype. The gene calls are TRBV27 and TRBJ2-1; no firm D call. The V gene lost 8 bases and the J gene lost 6 bases, with 11 bases spanning the gap. The germline V gene has CDR1 MNHEY and CDR2 SMNVEV (reference sequence). The CDR3 has 12 amino acids. DNA of the CDR3: TGTGCCAGCGGATGGTCGGGCAATGAGCAGTTCTTC. Amino acid sequence: CASGWSGNEQFF.

The DNA of the CDR3 is TGCAGTGCCCGGACAGGACGTGGGTTCTTGGACCATCGGGAGCTGTTTTTT. Amino acid sequence: CSARTGRGFLDHRELFF. The chain joins TRBV20-1 to TRBJ2-2; 7 bases map to TRBD1. Germline CDR1 is DFQATT and CDR2 is SNEGSKA (reference sequence). With V trimmed by 6 bases and J by 9 bases, 22 bases remained unmatched. The CDR3 contains 17 residues.

This clonotype was seen at least ten times. J is TRBJ2-1 and V is TRBV12-3 or TRBV12-4, with D possibly matching TRBD1 (6 bases). V lost 5 bases to trimming and J lost 0 bases, with 14 bases between them. The CDR3 has 16 amino acids. CDR3 sequence (DNA): TGTGCCAGCAGTGCCAGGGGATCCAACTCCTACAATGAGCAGTTCTTC. Translating it yields CASSARGSNSYNEQFF.

The chain has TRBV7-6 and TRBJ1-2, with D tentatively TRBD1 (5 bases). The V gene's germline CDR1 is SGHVS and CDR2 FNYEAQ. The CDR3 spans 14 residues. V lost 5 bases and J 8 bases, leaving 18 bases between the germline ends. The DNA of the CDR3 is TGTGCCAGCAGCGCAGATCGTGGGGGGGAAGGCTACACCTTC. It is translated as CASSADRGGEGYTF.

This clonotype was seen many times. This chain links TRBV19 with TRBJ2-1; the match to TRBD2 covers 10 bases. This CDR3 spans 15 amino acids. V dropped 5 bases and J dropped 10; count of bases not matched to a gene: 11. CDR1 LNHDA and CDR2 SQIVND come from the germline V gene (reference sequence). CDR3 DNA: TGTGCCAGTAGTCCGCAGCGGGAGGGCCAGGGCGAGCAGTTCTTC. It translates to CASSPQREGQGEQFF.